Sequencing of this T cell receptor (beta chain) was carried out in a study of control samples from healthy donors and cancer patients. The CDR3 is made up of 15 amino acids. The J segment lost 4 bases and the V segment lost 5 bases, leaving 5 bases of the junction unmatched. Germline CDR1 is MDHEN and CDR2 is SYDVKM. Profiling relied on immunoSEQ multiplex PCR, and the TCRdb table lists in-frame clones only, not all of them. Found here are about 140,000 clones, roughly 92% of them singletons; the top ten hold around 11%. Sequencing was done on a sample of blood. The rearrangement uses TRBV28 and TRBJ2-7, with 13 nucleotides matching TRBD2. The sequence was obtained from a man aged 25 to 45 in good health. The CDR3 here is CASSQPGLAGYEQYF. In DNA, the CDR3 is TGTGCCAGCAGTCAACCGGGACTAGCGGGATACGAGCAGTACTTC.